Below, one T cell receptor beta chain is given with its context. Its antigen is unknown. V was trimmed by 4 bases and J by 1 base, leaving 14 bases between them. This CDR3 contains 15 residues. Per germline, CDR1 WSHSY and CDR2 SAAADI. The data were obtained in a study of breast tumors, draining lymph nodes, adjacent tissues. General study results and limits: Findings are consistent with lymph node origin and intratumoral expansion of most tumor T cells.

Breast cancer patients provided tissue from their axillary draining lymph nodes. TCRdb ran MiXCR on the multiplex PCR reads and lists one entry per CDR3 protein. The data hold about 200,000 distinct CDR3 sequences, with 31% observed a single time. The sample comprised axillary lymph node tissue. The clonotype originates from a female donor with breast cancer. Some clones in this sample may be carry-over from other donors' samples. The V and J genes are TRBV10-2 and TRBJ2-7; D is possibly TRBD1 (6 bases). The CDR3 protein is CASSGQARGSYEQYF. DNA for the CDR3: TGCGCCAGCAGTGGACAGGCCAGGGGTTCCTACGAGCAGTACTTC.